The following is a T cell receptor beta chain sequence with its context. The data stem from a study of blood T cell repertoires in COVID-19. About the study: COVID-19 samples from acute and convalescent phases originated in the United States, Italy and Spain. The cDNA or gDNA used as material had been derived from T cells, B-cell-depleted T cells, or PBMCs.

Authors' data handling: Estimation of nucleated cell counts relied on the amplification of reference gene primers. Profiling relied on immunoSEQ multiplex PCR, and the TCRdb table lists in-frame clones only, not all of them. D and trimming come from the DNA, and the V and J calls and clone size come from that table. The sample has some 250,000 clones; 80% to 85% are singletons. The V gene lost 2 bases and the J gene lost 4 bases, with 9 bases spanning the gap. There are 14 residues in the CDR3. Germline assignment: CDR1 MGHRA and CDR2 YSYEKL. The sequence was collected from a man aged 55 to 70 with acute or convalescent COVID-19. The sequencing sample was made of peripheral blood. This sequence joins TRBV4-1 and TRBJ2-1, with D uncertain. CDR3 in DNA: TGCGCCAGCAGCCAAAAAACACCGTACAATGAGCAGTTCTTC. Translated: CASSQKTPYNEQFF.